Listed below are T cell receptor beta chains from one sample, sequenced in a study of regulatory T cells in long-lasting Graves disease. Each CDR3 protein gets one entry after TCRdb re-called the multiplex PCR reads with MiXCR. This sample has a few hundred thousand distinct CDR3 sequences, with about 21% found just once. This specimen consisted of peripheral blood mononuclear cells (PBMCs), obtained when the disease was refractory, from a patient treated with antithyroid drugs. These TCRs come from a female donor with Graves disease. CDR3s include the opening cysteine and the closing phenylalanine or tryptophan. A D gene is named only where the DNA matches it firmly. The size field is filled for only some rows; it gives once, few, many or a size class.

abundance,j_gene,v_gene,d_gene,CDR3nt,CDR3aa
many,TRBJ1-1,TRBV20-1,NA,TGCAGTGCCAAAGACCAGGGGCGGGGGCAAGCAGAAGCTTTCTTT,CSAKDQGRGQAEAFF
NA,TRBJ2-5,TRBV7-7,NA,TGTGCCAGCAGCCTAGGCGGGGGCGCGGCGGAGACCCAGTACTTC,CASSLGGGAAETQYF
few,TRBJ1-1,TRBV19,NA,TGTGCCAGTCAGAGGGGATGGAACACTGAAGCTTTCTTT,CASQRGWNTEAFF
many,TRBJ1-2,TRBV29-1,TRBD1,TGCAGCGTTGAAGCTTCCGGGACAGGGGGAACCTATGGCTACACCTTC,CSVEASGTGGTYGYTF
NA,TRBJ2-5,TRBV19,TRBD2,TGTGCCAGTAGTATATTAGCGGGAGGATCCCAAGAGACCCAGTACTTC,CASSILAGGSQETQYF
many,TRBJ2-7,TRBV10-3,NA,TGTGCCATCAGTGAAGGTGGGTTCGTCTACGAGCAGTACTTC,CAISEGGFVYEQYF
NA,TRBJ2-2,TRBV19,TRBD2,TGTGCCAGTATCAAAGGACTAGCGGGGAACACCGGGGAGCTGTTTTTT,CASIKGLAGNTGELFF
NA,TRBJ2-2,TRBV10-3,NA,TGTGCCATCAGTGAGTCGCTAGGGGTCGGGGAGCTGTTTTTT,CAISESLGVGELFF
few,TRBJ1-3,TRBV5-1,NA,TGCGCCAGCAGCTTGGTCTCTCAATCTGGAAACACCATATATTTT,CASSLVSQSGNTIYF
many,TRBJ1-5,TRBV28,NA,TGTGCCATCAACCCGAGACGGGGGTTCAATCAGCCCCAGCATTTT,CAINPRRGFNQPQHF
NA,TRBJ1-5,TRBV7-9,NA,TGTGCCAGCAGTTCGTATGGTCAGCCCCAGCATTTT,CASSSYGQPQHF
NA,TRBJ1-1,TRBV30,TRBD1,TGTGCCTGGAGTCCCACAGGGGGCACTGAAGCTTTCTTT,CAWSPTGGTEAFF
many,TRBJ2-7,TRBV7-2,NA,TGTGCCAGCAGCTGGGACGCTGCCAGCGAGCAGTACTTC,CASSWDAASEQYF
many,TRBJ2-2,TRBV28,NA,TGTGCCAGCAAGGCAAGCGCCCAGGGCTCCGGGGAGCTGTTTTTT,CASKASAQGSGELFF
many,TRBJ2-7,TRBV28,NA,TGTGCCAGCAGTACAGCGGACCGCTACGAGCAGTACTTC,CASSTADRYEQYF
few,TRBJ2-4,TRBV6-1,NA,TGTGCCAGCAGCCCCGGAGGAGGGTTGATCCTAGCCAAAAACATTCAGTACTTC,CASSPGGGLILAKNIQYF
few,TRBJ2-3,TRBV2,NA,TGTGCCAGCTTTGAGCCACTCACAGATACGCAGTATTTT,CASFEPLTDTQYF
many,TRBJ1-6,TRBV30,TRBD1,TGTGCCTGGAAGGGACAGGGTAATTCACCCCTCCACTTT,CAWKGQGNSPLHF
NA,TRBJ2-5,TRBV4-1,TRBD2,TGCGCCAGCAGCCAAGAGAGCGGAGCGGGAGGAGTGCGGGAGACCCAGTACTTC,CASSQESGAGGVRETQYF
many,TRBJ1-5,TRBV12-3/TRBV12-4,TRBD1,TGTGCCAGCAGTTTTTGGGACAGATATAGCAATCAGCCCCAGCATTTT,CASSFWDRYSNQPQHF
NA,TRBJ2-7,TRBV9,NA,TGTGCCAGCAGCGTTTCCGGCGCGGACGAGCAGTACTTC,CASSVSGADEQYF
NA,TRBJ2-3,TRBV2,TRBD2,TGTGCCAGCAGGGCGCGGACTAGCGGGAGTACAGATACGCAGTATTTT,CASRARTSGSTDTQYF
NA,TRBJ2-5,TRBV4-1,TRBD1,TGCGCCAGCAGCCAAAGACAGGGGTGGCAAGAGACCCAGTACTTC,CASSQRQGWQETQYF
many,TRBJ2-7,TRBV7-8,NA,TGTGCCAGCAGCCCCTTCGGGGACGAGCAGTACTTC,CASSPFGDEQYF
NA,TRBJ2-2,TRBV19,TRBD2,TGTGCCAGTAAACCCCCGGGACTAGGGGGGGAGCTGTTTTTT,CASKPPGLGGELFF
many,TRBJ2-2,TRBV11-3,TRBD2,TGTGCCAGCAGGCTAGCGGGAGGTACCGGGGAGCTGTTTTTT,CASRLAGGTGELFF
few,TRBJ2-7,TRBV6-1,NA,TGTGCCAGCTTTAGCGGTTCCTACGAGCAGTACTTC,CASFSGSYEQYF
few,TRBJ2-3,TRBV6-1,TRBD2,TGTGCCAGCAGCACTGGACTAGCGGGGTCACGCACAGATACGCAGTATTTT,CASSTGLAGSRTDTQYF
many,TRBJ2-7,TRBV28,NA,TGTGCCAGCAGACACGGTAGGCTAGCAGACGAGCAGTACTTC,CASRHGRLADEQYF
many,TRBJ1-2,TRBV30,NA,TGTGCCTGGAATTCCCAGGGTCCGAATGGCTACACCTTC,CAWNSQGPNGYTF
NA,TRBJ1-4,TRBV3-1,TRBD1,TGTGCCAGCAGCCCGAGGACAGGGTTTAATGAAAAACTGTTTTTT,CASSPRTGFNEKLFF
few,TRBJ1-1,TRBV19,TRBD1,TGTGCCAGTAGGAGACAGGGGGCATCCATCGGGAACACTGAAGCTTTCTTT,CASRRQGASIGNTEAFF
few,TRBJ1-5,TRBV11-2,NA,TGTGCCAGCAGCTTGGCTGGGGGCAGGGTCTATCAGCCCCAGCATTTT,CASSLAGGRVYQPQHF
NA,TRBJ2-7,TRBV7-9,NA,TGTGCCAGCAGCTTAGATCCGGGAGCCCGGGAGCAGTACTTC,CASSLDPGAREQYF
many,TRBJ1-2,TRBV27,TRBD1,TGTGCCAGCAGTCGATCCGGGACAGGGAGAGGAGGCTACACCTTC,CASSRSGTGRGGYTF
many,TRBJ2-7,TRBV5-6,TRBD2,TGTGCCAGCAGCCCTACCCGGGAGGGCCTCTACGAGCAGTACTTC,CASSPTREGLYEQYF
many,TRBJ2-4,TRBV2,NA,TGTGCCAGCAGTGCCCAAGAAAAAAACATTCAGTACTTC,CASSAQEKNIQYF
many,TRBJ1-2,TRBV24-1,NA,TGTGCCACCAATCGCTACACCTTC,CATNRYTF
many,TRBJ2-5,TRBV28,NA,TGTGCCAGCAGTGCCCCCGGACAACTGTACCAAGAGACCCAGTACTTC,CASSAPGQLYQETQYF
many,TRBJ2-7,TRBV7-2,NA,TGTGCCAGCAGCTTAGCAGGGCAGGGTCGCGAGCAGTACTTC,CASSLAGQGREQYF
NA,TRBJ2-7,TRBV7-2,NA,TGTGCCAGCAGCTTCCAACTTACCTACGAGCAGTACTTC,CASSFQLTYEQYF
NA,TRBJ1-5,TRBV2,TRBD1,TGTGCCAGCAGTGAGGACAGGGCGTCCCAGCATTTT,CASSEDRASQHF
few,TRBJ2-3,TRBV28,NA,TGTGCCAGCAGTTTTGACGGGAGCCGAGATACGCAGTATTTT,CASSFDGSRDTQYF
NA,TRBJ2-4,TRBV27,NA,TGTGCCAGCAGTTTAGACTTCGAGGAGGGATCCAAAAACATTCAGTACTTC,CASSLDFEEGSKNIQYF
many,TRBJ1-6,TRBV6-9,NA,TGTGCCAGCAGTTACTCATCCGGAGACTATAATTCACCCCTCCACTTT,CASSYSSGDYNSPLHF
many,TRBJ2-5,TRBV7-8,TRBD2,TGTGCCAGCAGCTTATATAGCGGGAGGTTTCGTGAGACCCAGTACTTC,CASSLYSGRFRETQYF
NA,TRBJ1-5,TRBV27,NA,TGTGCCAGCAGTTTGTGGCCCCCACGCGCCGGGGACTCGCCCCAGCATTTT,CASSLWPPRAGDSPQHF
many,TRBJ2-5,TRBV6-1,TRBD1,TGTGCCAGCAGTCATGGACAGGTGCAGACCCAGTACTTC,CASSHGQVQTQYF
many,TRBJ1-1,TRBV2,NA,TGTGCCAGCAGTGAAGAACAGCGGAATGAAGCTTTCTTT,CASSEEQRNEAFF
NA,TRBJ2-2,TRBV9,NA,TGTGCCAGCAGCGCCGAAACCGGGGAGCTGTTTTTT,CASSAETGELFF